Each of the 18 T cell receptor beta chains below was sequenced from the same sample in a study of metastatic and nonmetastatic thyroid tumors. MiXCR reprocessed the PCR reads for TCRdb. This sample has about 4,300 clones, with approximately 35% found just once. All patients were treatment-naive before thyroid surgery. The sequencing input was tumor tissue. The source of these receptors is a male donor with papillary thyroid cancer or a benign thyroid nodule (not recorded which). Some clones in this sample may be carry-over from other donors' samples.

This clone qualifies as large. V is TRBV30 and J is TRBJ2-1; D may be TRBD2 (5 bases). CDR1 GTSNPN and CDR2 SVGIG come from the germline V gene (reference sequence). This CDR3 region has 14 residues. The germline V and J ends were trimmed by 2 bases and 6 bases, with 14 bases remaining between them. The CDR3 region is CAWSLWGVSNEQFF. Here the CDR3 DNA reads TGTGCCTGGAGTCTGTGGGGAGTAAGCAATGAGCAGTTCTTC.

This chain uses TRBV7-2 with TRBJ2-7; 7 nucleotides match TRBD2. The trim removed 2 bases at V and 7 bases at J, leaving 8 bases unmatched. Germline loops: CDR1 SGHTA, CDR2 FQGNSA. The CDR3 is 14 amino acids. The CDR3 coding sequence is TGTGCCAGCAGCTTACGGGCGGGAGTGTATGAGCAGTACTTC. This gives the protein CASSLRAGVYEQYF.

This clone occurred a few times. Given the absence of the conserved phenylalanine or tryptophan at the CDR3 end, a read error is likely. The V gene is TRBV6-1, the J gene TRBJ1-1; TRBD1 matches at 11 bases. V was clipped by 11 bases and J by 1 base; unmatched bases: 6. This CDR3 spans 14 amino acids. The germline V gene has CDR1 MNHNS and CDR2 SASEGT. CDR3: CAGKGTGGNTEAFL. As DNA, the CDR3 is TGTGCCGGCAAAGGGACAGGGGGGAACACTGAAGCTTTCCTT.

Only a few counts were recorded for this clone. The chain uses TRBV19 and TRBJ2-5; D may be TRBD1 or TRBD2 (6 bases each). The CDR3 runs 14 residues. Germline V lookup: CDR1 LNHDA, CDR2 SQIVND (reference sequence). V dropped 6 bases and J dropped 1 base, with 12 bases sitting between them. The chain's CDR3 is CASRSRDTQETQYF. The CDR3 DNA follows: TGTGCCAGTAGATCGCGGGACACCCAAGAGACCCAGTACTTC.

The chain couples TRBV20-1 to TRBJ2-7; 7 bases are shared with TRBD1. This CDR3 region has 12 residues. CDR1 and CDR2 from the germline V gene are DFQATT and SNEGSKA (reference sequence). The V gene end was trimmed by 5 bases and the J gene end by 3 bases; junction bases not matched to a gene: 4. In DNA form, the CDR3 reads TGCAGTGCTGATGACAGGGACTACGAGCAGTACTTC. It yields the protein CSADDRDYEQYF.

The V gene is TRBV6-1, the J gene TRBJ2-3; TRBD2 aligns across 9 bases. The germline CDR1 and CDR2 sequences are MNHNS and SASEGT. V was pared by 4 bases and J by 1 base, with 3 bases of the junction left unmatched. This CDR3 region has 15 residues. CDR3 residues: CASSGRTSGTDTQYF. The CDR3 DNA reads as TGTGCCAGCAGTGGGCGGACTAGCGGCACAGATACGCAGTATTTT.

The chain employs TRBV12-3 or TRBV12-4 and TRBJ1-6, with D possibly matching TRBD1 (6 bases). With 4 bases removed from V and 9 bases from J, the gap between germline ends came to 10 bases. The CDR3 is 13 amino acids. The CDR3 nucleotides read TGTGCCAGCAGTTATGGGGGGGCTTCACCCCTCCACTTT. Amino acids: CASSYGGASPLHF.

This clone was counted only a few times. The chain carries TRBV6-5 and TRBJ2-1, with 8 positions matching TRBD1. V was pared by 4 bases and J by 7 bases, with 12 bases of the junction left unmatched. The CDR3 totals 16 residues. CDR1 is MNHEY, CDR2 SVGAGI, per germline. The CDR3 sequence: CASSSSLTGDVNEQFF. The CDR3 DNA follows: TGTGCCAGCAGTTCGTCCCTGACAGGGGATGTAAATGAGCAGTTCTTC.

This chain connects TRBV7-3 to TRBJ2-1; 10 bases align to TRBD2. Germline V gives CDR1 SGHTA, CDR2 FQGTGA. Trimming took 3 bases from V and 7 from J; bases not matched to a gene: 0. CDR3 length: 13 amino acids. The CDR3 spells CASSLGLANEQFF. The CDR3 nucleotides read TGTGCCAGCAGCTTGGGACTAGCGAATGAGCAGTTCTTC.

V usage is TRBV6-1 and J usage is TRBJ2-7; D is uncertain. The CDR3 is made up of 15 amino acids. Per germline, CDR1 MNHNS and CDR2 SASEGT. The V end lost 6 bases, the J end lost 1 base, and 16 bases lay between the germline ends. DNA of the CDR3: TGTGCCAGCAGCTCCCCGGGTGATCCTTCCTACGAGCAGTACTTC. This gives the protein CASSSPGDPSYEQYF.

The chain employs TRBV28 and TRBJ2-7; TRBD2 agrees at 11 bases. The CDR3 covers 16 residues. The ends lost 6 bases at V and 3 bases at J; junction bases unmatched: 10. Per germline, CDR1 MDHEN and CDR2 SYDVKM. CDR3 coding DNA: TGTGCCAGCAGCCGGGGAACGACTAGCGGGAACTACGAGCAGTACTTC. Translation gives CASSRGTTSGNYEQYF. Drawing the rest from reference TRBV28 and TRBJ2-7, the complete variable domain is DVKVTQSSRYLVKRTGEKVFLECVQDMDHENMFWYRQDPGLGLRLIYFSYDVKMKEKGDIPEGYSVSREKKERFSLILESASTNQTSMYLCASSRGTTSGNYEQYFGPGTRLTVT.

The chain carries TRBV19 and TRBJ2-7; the D gene is possibly TRBD1 (6 bases). Germline loops: CDR1 LNHDA, CDR2 SQIVND (reference sequence). The CDR3 has 12 residues. With 7 bases removed from V and 0 bases from J, the gap between germline ends came to 7 bases. CDR3 loop: CASKGDSYEQYF. As DNA, the CDR3 is TGTGCCAGTAAGGGGGACTCCTACGAGCAGTACTTC. The whole variable domain, remainder taken from reference TRBV19 and TRBJ2-7, is DGGITQSPKYLFRKEGQNVTLSCEQNLNHDAMYWYRQDPGQGLRLIYYSQIVNDFQKGDIAEGYSVSREKKESFPLTVTSAQKNPTAFYLCASKGDSYEQYFGPGTRLTVT.

The genes are TRBV5-1 and TRBJ1-2; a weak D match, TRBD1 (5 bases). This CDR3 has 14 residues. V lost 0 bases, J lost 4 bases, and 10 bases lay in between. Germline V gene sequence: CDR1 SGHRS, CDR2 YFSETQ. Here the CDR3 DNA reads TGCGCCAGCAGCTTGGGCGCTGGGGCCTATGGCTACACCTTC. Translating it yields CASSLGAGAYGYTF.

By share, this clone ranks as large. CDR3: CASSYSFQGNQPQHF. CDR3 bases: TGTGCCAGCAGTTACTCGTTCCAGGGTAATCAGCCCCAGCATTTT. This chain uses TRBV6-6 with TRBJ1-5; TRBD1 is a possible D gene (5 bases). Deletions cut 0 bases from V and 4 bases from J, with 10 bases between. Germline V gene lookup returns CDR1 MNHNY and CDR2 SVGAGI (reference sequence). The CDR3 has 15 amino acids.

This clone was picked up a small number of times. The V and J genes are TRBV5-6 and TRBJ2-7, with a weak D call TRBD1 (5 bases). Germline lookup yields CDR1 SGHDT and CDR2 YYEEEE. V lost 0 bases to trimming and J lost 4 bases, with 14 bases between them. The CDR3 loop spans 15 amino acids. This CDR3 reads CASSLGGIGSYEQYF. The CDR3 region has the DNA TGTGCCAGCAGCTTGGGGGGCATTGGGTCATACGAGCAGTACTTC.

The chain employs TRBV7-3 and TRBJ2-7, with 9 nucleotides matching TRBD1. Germline V lookup: CDR1 SGHTA, CDR2 FQGTGA. Losses at the gene ends were 3 bases for V and 5 bases for J; bases not matched to a gene: 5. This CDR3 has 14 residues. This CDR3 is CASSLGGQGHEQYF. The CDR3, as DNA: TGTGCCAGCAGCTTGGGGGGACAGGGCCACGAGCAGTACTTC.

The V gene is TRBV28, the J gene TRBJ1-2, with TRBD1 matching 11 bases. Losses at the gene ends were 6 bases for V and 3 bases for J; bases not matched to a gene: 3. CDR1 and CDR2 (germline): MDHEN, SYDVKM. This CDR3 has 14 amino acids. CDR3 sequence (DNA): TGTGCCAGCAGAGGACAGGGGGCTGACTATGGCTACACCTTC. It specifies CASRGQGADYGYTF.

The J gene is TRBJ2-2, the V gene TRBV6-1, with TRBD1 matching 7 bases. The length of the CDR3 is 16 residues. V lost 7 bases and J lost 5; bases outside the gene matches: 13. The germline gives CDR1 MNHNS, CDR2 SASEGT. The CDR3 loop reads CASTPLQGRKTGELFF. In DNA form, the CDR3 reads TGTGCCAGCACCCCACTACAGGGGAGAAAGACCGGGGAGCTGTTTTTT.